The table lists the clone carrying this T cell receptor (beta chain) with a few counts. Its matching antigen is unknown. The data stem from a study of CD8 T cells in ankylosing spondylitis. Study outcomes and limitations: Disease-linked clones bore a CD8+ phenotype, appearing relatively rarely in peripheral blood. A TCR beta motif of eight or nine highly homologous variants seemed to mark ankylosing spondylitis blood.

The length of the CDR3 is 13 residues. Trimming pared 8 bases from V and 4 bases from J, leaving 14 bases between. Germline V gene sequence: CDR1 DFQATT, CDR2 SNEGSKA (reference sequence). From the 5' RACE reads, TCRdb called clonotypes with MiXCR, one entry per CDR3 protein. The table includes roughly 300,000 distinct CDR3 sequences, approximately 8% detected once. The J gene is TRBJ1-4, the V gene TRBV20-1, with D unclear. The sequencing input was blood, either unsorted or a sorted T cell fraction (not recorded which). This clonotype was obtained from a male donor with ankylosing spondylitis. This chain's CDR3 is CSLYRAFNEKLFF. CDR3 sequence (DNA): TGCAGTCTTTACCGGGCCTTTAATGAAAAACTGTTTTTT.